This TCR beta chain was captured by sequencing in a study of cytomegalovirus exposure and HLA in healthy donors. 13 Jbeta primers and 60 Vbeta primers were used for the PCR. The assay was immunoSEQ multiplex PCR, and TCRdb's table has in-frame clones only and misses some. Altogether about 100,000 clones are present, 80% to 90% being singletons, with the ten largest covering 0.9% to 1.5%. CDR1 KGHSH and CDR2 LQKENI come from the germline V gene. V gave up 3 bases and J gave up 6 bases, with 18 bases separating them. The CDR3 has 16 amino acids. Whole-study findings and limits: The authors assumed roughly uniform sequencing depth across donors for presence/absence analyses. CMV serostatus was the sole immune exposure data available.

Worth noting for this clone: Its target is not known.

The chain links TRBV18 to TRBJ1-5, with D unresolved. Sequencing was performed on PBMCs. The source is a young woman in good health and CMV-seronegative. DNA for the CDR3: TGTGCCAGCTCACCGCTCGCCAGCGCAGCCGGTCAGCCCCAGCATTTT. Protein sequence: CASSPLASAAGQPQHF.